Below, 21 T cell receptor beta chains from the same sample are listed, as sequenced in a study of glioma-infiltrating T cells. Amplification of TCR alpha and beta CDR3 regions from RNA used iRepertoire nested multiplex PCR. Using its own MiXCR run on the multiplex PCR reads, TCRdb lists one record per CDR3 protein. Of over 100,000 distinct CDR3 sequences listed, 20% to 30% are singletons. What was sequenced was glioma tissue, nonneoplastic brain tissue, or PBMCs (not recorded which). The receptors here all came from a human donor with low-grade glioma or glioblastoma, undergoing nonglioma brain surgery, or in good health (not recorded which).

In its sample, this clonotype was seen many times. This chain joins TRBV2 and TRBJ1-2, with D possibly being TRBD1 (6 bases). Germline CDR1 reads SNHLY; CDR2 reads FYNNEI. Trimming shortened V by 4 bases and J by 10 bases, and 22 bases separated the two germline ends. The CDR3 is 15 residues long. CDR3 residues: CASSAEGGGVINYTF. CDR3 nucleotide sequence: TGTGCCAGCAGTGCCGAAGGAGGGGGAGTAATAAACTACACCTTC.

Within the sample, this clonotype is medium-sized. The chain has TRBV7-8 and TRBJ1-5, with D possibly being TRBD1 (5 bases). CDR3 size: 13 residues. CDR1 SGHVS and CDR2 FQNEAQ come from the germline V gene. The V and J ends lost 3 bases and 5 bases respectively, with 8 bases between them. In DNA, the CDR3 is TGTGCCAGCAGCTTGCAGGGAGATCAGCCCCAGCATTTT. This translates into CASSLQGDQPQHF.

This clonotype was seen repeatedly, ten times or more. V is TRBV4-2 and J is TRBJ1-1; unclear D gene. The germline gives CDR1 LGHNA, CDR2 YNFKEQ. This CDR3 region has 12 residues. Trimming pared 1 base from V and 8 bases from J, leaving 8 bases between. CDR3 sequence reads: CASSQVNREAFF. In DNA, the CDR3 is TGTGCCAGCAGCCAAGTTAACAGAGAAGCTTTCTTT.

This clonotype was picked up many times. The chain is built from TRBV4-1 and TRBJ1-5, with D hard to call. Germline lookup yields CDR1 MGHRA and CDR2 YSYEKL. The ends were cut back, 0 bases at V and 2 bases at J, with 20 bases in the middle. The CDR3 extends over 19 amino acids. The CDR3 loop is CASSQDFGVGSGGNQPQHF. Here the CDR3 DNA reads TGCGCCAGCAGCCAAGATTTTGGGGTGGGATCGGGCGGCAATCAGCCCCAGCATTTT.

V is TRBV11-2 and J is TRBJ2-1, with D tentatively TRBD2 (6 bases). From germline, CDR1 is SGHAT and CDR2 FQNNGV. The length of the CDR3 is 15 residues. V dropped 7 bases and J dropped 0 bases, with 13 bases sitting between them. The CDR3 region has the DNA TGTGCCAGCACCAAGGGGCGGGGCTCCTACAATGAGCAGTTCTTC. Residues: CASTKGRGSYNEQFF.

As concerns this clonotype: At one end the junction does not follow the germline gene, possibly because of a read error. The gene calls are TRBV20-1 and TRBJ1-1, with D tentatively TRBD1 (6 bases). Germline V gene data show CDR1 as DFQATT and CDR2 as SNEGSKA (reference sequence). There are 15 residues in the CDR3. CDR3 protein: CNARSWQQGGSEAFF. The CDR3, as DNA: TGCAATGCTAGATCATGGCAACAGGGAGGGAGTGAAGCTTTCTTT.

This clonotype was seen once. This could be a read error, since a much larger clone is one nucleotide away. The CDR3 DNA follows: TGCAACGCTCCCGTGGCCCAGTACTTC. Amino acids: CNAPVAQYF. The rearrangement uses TRBV29-1 and TRBJ2-5, with D unresolved. The CDR3 has 9 residues. CDR1 SQVTM and CDR2 ANQGSEA come from the germline V gene. Based on the CDR3 plus reference TRBV29-1 and TRBJ2-5, the full variable domain is SAVISQKPSRDICQRGTSLTIQCQVDSQVTMMFWYRQQPGQSLTLIATANQGSEATYESGFVIDKFPISRPNLTFSTLTVSNMSPEDSSIYLCNAPVAQYFGPGTRLLVL.

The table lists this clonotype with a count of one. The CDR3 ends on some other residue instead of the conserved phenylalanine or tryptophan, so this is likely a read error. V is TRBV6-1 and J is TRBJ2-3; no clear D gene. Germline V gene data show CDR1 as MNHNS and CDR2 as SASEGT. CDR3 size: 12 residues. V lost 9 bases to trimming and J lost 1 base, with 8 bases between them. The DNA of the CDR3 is TGTGCCAGTAGAGAAGGCACAGATACGCAGTATTCT. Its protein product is CASREGTDTQYS.

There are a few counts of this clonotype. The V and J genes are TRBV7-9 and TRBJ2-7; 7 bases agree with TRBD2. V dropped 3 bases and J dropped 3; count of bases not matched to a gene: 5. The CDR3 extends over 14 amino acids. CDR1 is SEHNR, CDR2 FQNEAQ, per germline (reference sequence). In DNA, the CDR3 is TGTGCCAGCAGCTTTGCGGGGGTCGACTACGAGCAGTACTTC. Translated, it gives CASSFAGVDYEQYF.

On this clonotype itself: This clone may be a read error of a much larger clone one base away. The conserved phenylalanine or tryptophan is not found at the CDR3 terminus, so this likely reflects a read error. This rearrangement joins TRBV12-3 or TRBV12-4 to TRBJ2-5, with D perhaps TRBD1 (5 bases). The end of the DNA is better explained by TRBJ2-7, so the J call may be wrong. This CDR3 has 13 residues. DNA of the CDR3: TGTGCCAGCAGCCCCAGGGTCCCCTACGAGCAGTACCTC. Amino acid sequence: CASSPRVPYEQYL.

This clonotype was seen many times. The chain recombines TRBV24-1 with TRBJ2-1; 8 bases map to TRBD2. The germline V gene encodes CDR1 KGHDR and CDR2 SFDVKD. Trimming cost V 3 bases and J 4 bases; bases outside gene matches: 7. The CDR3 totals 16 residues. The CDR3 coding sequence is TGTGCCACCAGTGATACTACTAGCGGCATATACAATGAGCAGTTCTTC. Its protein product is CATSDTTSGIYNEQFF.

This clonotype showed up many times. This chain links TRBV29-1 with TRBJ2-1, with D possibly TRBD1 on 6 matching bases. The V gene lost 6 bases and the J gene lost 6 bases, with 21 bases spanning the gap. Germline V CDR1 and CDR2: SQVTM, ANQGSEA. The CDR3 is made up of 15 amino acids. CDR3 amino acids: CSVGERGTPGNEQFF. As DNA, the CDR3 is TGCAGCGTCGGGGAGAGGGGGACCCCAGGCAATGAGCAGTTCTTC.

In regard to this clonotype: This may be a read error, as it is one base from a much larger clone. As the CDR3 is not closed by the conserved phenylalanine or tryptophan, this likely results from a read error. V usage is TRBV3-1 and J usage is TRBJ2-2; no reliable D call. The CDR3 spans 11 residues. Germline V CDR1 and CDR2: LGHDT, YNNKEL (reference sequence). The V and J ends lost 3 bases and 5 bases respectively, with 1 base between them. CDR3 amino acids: CASSQTGELFY. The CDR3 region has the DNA TGTGCCAGCAGCCAGACCGGGGAGCTGTTTTAT.

The CDR3 DNA reads TGTGCCAGTAAGGGGGCCTGGACAGATACGCAGTATTTT. Protein: CASKGAWTDTQYF. The gene calls are TRBV19 and TRBJ2-3; 7 bases map to TRBD1. The CDR3 is 13 amino acids. CDR1 LNHDA and CDR2 SQIVND come from the germline V gene (reference sequence). Trimming at V came to 7 bases and at J to 3 bases, leaving 4 bases not matched to a gene.

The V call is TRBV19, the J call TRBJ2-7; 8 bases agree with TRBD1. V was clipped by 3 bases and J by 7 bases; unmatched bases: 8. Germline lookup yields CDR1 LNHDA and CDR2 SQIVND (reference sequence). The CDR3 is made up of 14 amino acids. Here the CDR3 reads CASSMGRQGREQYF. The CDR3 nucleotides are TGTGCCAGTAGTATGGGTCGACAGGGGCGGGAGCAGTACTTC. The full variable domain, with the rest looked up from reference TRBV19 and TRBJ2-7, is DGGITQSPKYLFRKEGQNVTLSCEQNLNHDAMYWYRQDPGQGLRLIYYSQIVNDFQKGDIAEGYSVSREKKESFPLTVTSAQKNPTAFYLCASSMGRQGREQYFGPGTRLTVT.

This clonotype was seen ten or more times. The CDR3 is CASSSLGTSGTDTQYF. The DNA for the CDR3 is TGTGCCAGCAGCTCCCTGGGGACTAGCGGGACAGATACGCAGTATTTT. V usage is TRBV28 and J usage is TRBJ2-3, with 12 bases matching TRBD2. Trimming cost V 6 bases and J 3 bases; bases outside gene matches: 7. The CDR3 is made up of 16 amino acids. Germline CDR1 and CDR2: MDHEN and SYDVKM.

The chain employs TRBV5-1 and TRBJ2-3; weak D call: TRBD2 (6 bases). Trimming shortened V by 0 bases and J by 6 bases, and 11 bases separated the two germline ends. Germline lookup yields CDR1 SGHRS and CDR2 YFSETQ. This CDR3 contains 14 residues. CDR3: CASSLGAGSDTQYF. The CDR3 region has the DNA TGCGCCAGCAGCTTGGGAGCGGGCAGTGATACGCAGTATTTT.

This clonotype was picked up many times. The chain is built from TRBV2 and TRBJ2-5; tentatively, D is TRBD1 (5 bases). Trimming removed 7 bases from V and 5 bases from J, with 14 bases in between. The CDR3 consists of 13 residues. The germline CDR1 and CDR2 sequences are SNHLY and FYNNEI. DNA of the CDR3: TGTGCCAGCACCGGTCTCCAGGGTGAGACCCAGTACTTC. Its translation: CASTGLQGETQYF.

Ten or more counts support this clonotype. CDR3 in DNA: TGCGCCAGCAGCTTGGAACGTCAGAGCTCCTACGAGCAGTACTTC. Amino acid sequence: CASSLERQSSYEQYF. V is TRBV5-1 and J is TRBJ2-7; D uncertain. The germline gives CDR1 SGHRS, CDR2 YFSETQ. Trimming cost V 0 bases and J 0 bases, with 10 bases left between them. The CDR3 totals 15 residues.

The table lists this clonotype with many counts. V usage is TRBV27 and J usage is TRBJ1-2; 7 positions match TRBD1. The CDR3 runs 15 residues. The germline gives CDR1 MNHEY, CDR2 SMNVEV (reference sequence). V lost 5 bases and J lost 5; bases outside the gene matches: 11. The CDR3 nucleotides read TGTGCCAGCAGTAGTTTTGGGGACAGACCTTATGGCTACACCTTC. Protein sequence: CASSSFGDRPYGYTF.

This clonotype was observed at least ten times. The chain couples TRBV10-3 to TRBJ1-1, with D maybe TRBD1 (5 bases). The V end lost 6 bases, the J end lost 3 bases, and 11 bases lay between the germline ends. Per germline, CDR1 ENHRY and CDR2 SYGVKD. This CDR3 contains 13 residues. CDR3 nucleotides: TGTGCCATCAGCGTTTCGGGGGACACTGAAGCTTTCTTT. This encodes CAISVSGDTEAFF.